Listed below are T cell receptor beta chains from one sample, sequenced in a study of cytomegalovirus exposure and HLA in healthy donors. Clones were read by immunoSEQ multiplex PCR, and TCRdb kept only the in-frame ones, dropping some. Of roughly 140,000 clones in the sample, about 85% were seen once. What was sequenced was PBMCs. The source is a boy aged 2 to 10 in good health and CMV-seronegative. CDR3s include the opening cysteine and the closing phenylalanine or tryptophan. The listing skips clone size in some rows; elsewhere it reads once, few, many or a size class.

V gene	J gene	clone size	CDR3 protein
TRBV7-3	TRBJ1-1	.	CASSQERTGSGTEAFF
TRBV15	TRBJ2-7	.	CATSREFGQAVGEYF
TRBV11-2	TRBJ2-7	.	CASSPSRGGEQYF
TRBV14	TRBJ1-2	.	CASSLRGSVPNYGYTF
TRBV2	TRBJ2-3	few	CASSVDRGTDTQYF
TRBV4-3	TRBJ2-1	.	CASSLLASGRGNNEQFF
TRBV5-1	TRBJ2-3	.	CASSLVGTGAPDTQYF
TRBV28	TRBJ1-5	.	CASSSFSVPQHF
TRBV11-2	TRBJ2-2	once	CASSPGGNRWDTGELFF
TRBV5-1	TRBJ2-1	.	CASSSWTGYNEQFF
TRBV27	TRBJ1-2	.	CASSDRNYGYTF
TRBV11-1	TRBJ2-1	.	CASSPDRGEQFF
TRBV27	TRBJ1-1	once	CASGPGQGMNTEAFF
TRBV6-5	TRBJ1-4	.	CAVQGAEGEKLFF
TRBV29-1	TRBJ1-5	.	CSVRTTGGNQPQHF
TRBV7-3	TRBJ1-2	.	CASSQQGGGSYGYTF
TRBV7-9	TRBJ2-7	.	CSSSLGRGGEQYF
TRBV7-3	TRBJ2-1	.	CASSLISSYEQFF
TRBV30	TRBJ1-2	.	CAWRWGRSYTF
TRBV5-4	TRBJ2-1	.	CASSSGTSGRWGYNEQFF
TRBV6-5	TRBJ2-4	.	CASWGGLAKNIQYF
TRBV11-2	TRBJ2-1	.	CASSSGTSGWGEQFF
TRBV7-9	TRBJ1-1	.	CASSFSPGNTEAFF
TRBV19	TRBJ1-2	once	CASTDRGKGYTF
TRBV7-3	TRBJ1-1	.	CASSYTGGTEAFF
TRBV5-1	TRBJ1-2	.	CASSSRFNYGYTF
TRBV27	TRBJ2-7	.	CASTPSGREQYF
TRBV27	TRBJ2-7	.	CASSSGRRRTGHEQYF
TRBV5-1	TRBJ2-5	.	CASSYGRGGQETQYF
TRBV6-5	TRBJ1-5	.	CASTKQGYQAQPQHF
TRBV7-8	TRBJ1-5	.	CASSLPRGTGRNQPQHF
TRBV5-4	TRBJ2-4	.	CASSPAGGTDILPAKNIQYF
TRBV27	TRBJ2-3	.	CASSSANRQLQYF
TRBV25-1	TRBJ2-7	.	CASSSIPTYEQYF
TRBV19	TRBJ2-7	.	CASSATPGQGPYEQYF
TRBV11-3	TRBJ1-4	.	CASSYRGQGWGEKLFF
TRBV5-1	TRBJ1-2	.	CASSPDRSLGKPSSNYGYTF
TRBV9	TRBJ2-7	.	CASSPSQGSEQYF
TRBV30	TRBJ2-7	.	CAWKGGTYEQYF
TRBV5-1	TRBJ1-2	.	CASSLIQGSYGYTF
TRBV11-2	TRBJ2-2	.	CASSFGRFPGELFF